Listed below are T cell receptor beta chains from one sample, sequenced in a study of cytomegalovirus exposure and HLA in healthy donors. Sequencing used immunoSEQ multiplex PCR; TCRdb keeps in-frame clones, though not all of them. The table has 85,000 to 120,000 clones, roughly 80% seen once. Sequenced input: PBMCs. The receptor source for this set is a man in his sixties in good health and CMV-seronegative. The CDR3 runs from the conserved cysteine through the conserved F or W. D genes are given only for firm matches. Clone size is shown for a subset of rows, as once, few, many or a class of expanded clone.

V	D	size	J	CDR3	DNA
TRBV5-1	-	few	TRBJ2-3	CASSLETGSTDTQYF	TGCGCCAGCAGCTTGGAGACGGGGAGCACAGATACGCAGTATTTT
TRBV5-1	TRBD2	-	TRBJ2-5	CASSLAPGLQETQYF	TGCGCCAGCAGCTTGGCCCCGGGACTACAAGAGACCCAGTACTTC
TRBV7-2	TRBD1	-	TRBJ1-2	CASSLASGGNYGYTF	TGTGCCAGTAGCTTAGCGTCAGGGGGCAACTATGGCTACACCTTC
TRBV4-3	-	few	TRBJ2-5	CASSLVAAGGTETQYF	TGCGCCAGCAGCCTCGTGGCTGCGGGTGGTACGGAGACCCAGTACTTC
TRBV6-5	TRBD1	few	TRBJ2-2	CASSSLGQGGTGELFF	TGTGCCAGCAGTTCTCTTGGACAGGGAGGCACCGGGGAGCTGTTTTTT
TRBV14	-	-	TRBJ2-1	CASSQDNGPINEQFF	TGTGCCAGCAGCCAAGATAACGGTCCGATCAATGAGCAGTTCTTC
TRBV2	-	-	TRBJ2-2	CASSAGGNTGELFF	TGTGCCAGCAGTGCTGGGGGCAACACCGGGGAGCTGTTTTTT
TRBV29-1	TRBD1	-	TRBJ2-2	CSVETGARTGELFF	TGCAGCGTGGAGACAGGGGCAAGGACCGGGGAGCTGTTTTTT
TRBV19	-	-	TRBJ1-4	CASSRTRATTTNEKLFF	TGTGCCAGTAGTCGAACCAGGGCTACGACAACTAATGAAAAACTGTTTTTT
TRBV9	-	few	TRBJ2-7	CASSVTPQGYEQYF	TGTGCCAGCAGCGTCACCCCACAGGGCTACGAGCAGTACTTC
TRBV7-2	-	few	TRBJ1-2	CASRSTGSSYGYTF	TGTGCCAGCAGATCCACAGGGTCTTCCTATGGCTACACCTTC
TRBV18	TRBD1	-	TRBJ1-1	CASSPGQGTEAFF	TGTGCCAGCTCACCCGGACAGGGCACTGAAGCTTTCTTT
TRBV2	TRBD2	-	TRBJ2-5	CASSGKRPSGGETQYF	TGTGCCAGCAGTGGCAAGCGGCCTAGCGGGGGTGAGACCCAGTACTTC
TRBV6-6	-	-	TRBJ1-2	CASSYSTRADLHGYTF	TGTGCCAGCAGTTACTCGACTCGAGCTGACCTCCATGGCTACACCTTC
TRBV7-2	-	-	TRBJ2-2	CASSLGGIGRTGELFF	TGTGCCAGCAGCTTAGGAGGGATCGGGCGCACCGGGGAGCTGTTTTTT
TRBV5-1	TRBD1	-	TRBJ1-1	CASSPRQGVTEAFF	TGCGCCAGCAGCCCCCGACAGGGGGTCACTGAAGCTTTCTTT
TRBV19	TRBD1	-	TRBJ1-1	CASSMRQGATEAFF	TGTGCCAGTAGTATGAGACAGGGGGCCACTGAAGCTTTCTTT
TRBV5-8	-	-	TRBJ2-1	CAASRGALYNEQFF	TGTGCCGCAAGTCGGGGGGCCCTATACAATGAGCAGTTCTTC
TRBV7-2	-	-	TRBJ2-2	CASSPRSTGELFF	TGTGCCAGCAGCCCTCGTTCCACCGGGGAGCTGTTTTTT
TRBV7-9	-	-	TRBJ1-1	CASSGRGEDVPDTEAFF	TGTGCCAGCAGCGGCCGGGGGGAAGATGTTCCCGACACTGAAGCTTTCTTT
TRBV19	TRBD2	-	TRBJ2-7	CASSISPGGTIAEQYF	TGTGCCAGTAGTATCTCTCCGGGGGGGACTATCGCGGAGCAGTACTTC
TRBV2	TRBD1	few	TRBJ1-4	CASSERGQGLLFF	TGTGCCAGCAGTGAACGGGGACAGGGATTACTGTTTTTT
TRBV4-1	TRBD1	few	TRBJ2-1	CASSQDPQGAVNEQFF	TGCGCCAGCAGCCAAGACCCACAGGGGGCGGTTAATGAGCAGTTCTTC
TRBV6-5	-	-	TRBJ1-3	CASRGYGSGNTIYF	TGTGCCAGCCGGGGTTACGGCTCCGGAAACACCATATATTTT
TRBV9	-	-	TRBJ2-5	CASSVDQGSEETQYF	TGTGCCAGCAGCGTAGACCAGGGATCCGAAGAGACCCAGTACTTC
TRBV7-8	-	-	TRBJ2-7	CASSPTQGSGQYF	TGTGCCAGCAGCCCGACACAGGGTTCGGGGCAGTACTTC
TRBV7-2	TRBD2	-	TRBJ2-3	CASSLIGGGRDTQYF	TGTGCCAGCAGCTTAATCGGCGGGGGACGGGATACGCAGTATTTT
TRBV6-1	TRBD1	-	TRBJ2-7	CASNVDRGSSYEQYF	TGTGCCAGCAACGTGGACAGGGGGAGCTCCTACGAGCAGTACTTC
TRBV5-6	TRBD1	-	TRBJ1-6	CASSLGQGSSPLHF	TGTGCCAGCAGCCTAGGACAGGGGTCGTCACCCCTCCACTTT
TRBV7-8	TRBD1	few	TRBJ1-1	CASSPDREEAFF	TGTGCCAGCAGCCCGGACAGGGAAGAAGCTTTCTTT
TRBV4-1	-	-	TRBJ2-2	CASSQVSLGAGELFF	TGCGCCAGCAGCCAAGTTTCCCTCGGGGCCGGGGAGCTGTTTTTT
TRBV9	TRBD2	-	TRBJ2-5	CASSGVIGLAGHQETQYF	TGTGCCAGCAGCGGCGTGATTGGACTAGCGGGGCATCAAGAGACCCAGTACTTC
TRBV7-9	-	once	TRBJ1-3	CASSPQGSSGNTIYF	TGTGCCAGCTCCCCGCAGGGGAGCTCTGGAAACACCATATATTTT
TRBV6-6	TRBD1	few	TRBJ2-7	CASSYSRTGEGYEQYF	TGTGCCAGCAGTTACTCCCGGACAGGGGAAGGCTACGAGCAGTACTTC
TRBV30	TRBD2	-	TRBJ2-2	CAWTSGVGTGELFF	TGTGCCTGGACTAGCGGGGTAGGAACCGGGGAGCTGTTTTTT
TRBV7-9	-	-	TRBJ1-2	CATHMGGHGYTF	TGTGCCACCCATATGGGGGGGCATGGCTACACCTTC
TRBV28	TRBD2	-	TRBJ2-1	CASSTLAGGSYYNEQFF	TGTGCCAGCAGCACCCTAGCGGGGGGATCTTATTACAATGAGCAGTTCTTC
TRBV7-8	TRBD1	-	TRBJ1-5	CASSSRTGNSNQPQHF	TGTGCCAGCAGCTCTCGGACAGGAAATAGCAATCAGCCCCAGCATTTT
TRBV4-2	-	-	TRBJ1-5	CASSQDLKGSTGQPQHF	TGTGCCAGCAGCCAAGATTTGAAAGGGAGTACCGGTCAGCCCCAGCATTTT
TRBV28	TRBD1	-	TRBJ1-2	CASGKDRGDYGYTF	TGTGCCAGCGGGAAGGACAGGGGGGACTATGGCTACACCTTC
TRBV29-1	TRBD1	-	TRBJ2-3	CSVEDTGGRTDTQYF	TGCAGCGTTGAGGATACAGGGGGCAGGACAGATACGCAGTATTTT
TRBV6-5	TRBD1	-	TRBJ2-5	CASSYHTPGQGETQYF	TGTGCCAGCAGTTACCACACACCTGGACAGGGGGAGACCCAGTACTTC
TRBV28	-	few	TRBJ2-3	CASSLRADTQYF	TGTGCCAGCAGTTTAAGAGCGGATACGCAGTATTTT
TRBV4-2	-	-	TRBJ1-2	CASSHLQDRKNYGYTF	TGTGCCAGCAGCCACCTACAGGACAGAAAGAACTATGGCTACACCTTC
TRBV7-8	TRBD1	-	TRBJ1-6	CASSSQGQGTSPLHF	TGTGCCAGCAGCTCACAGGGGCAGGGAACTTCACCCCTCCACTTT